This paragraph reports one T cell receptor beta chain. This clonotype was observed a handful of times. Its antigen remains undetermined. No clone much larger than this one lies a single base away; base qualities are absent. This specimen comes from a study of Graves' ophthalmopathy and Graves' hyperthyroidism (dated by TCRdb to 2017 to 2018). As for the study more broadly: Peripheral blood was collected before any treatment was given, at the time of initial diagnosis. In total, approximately 130 blood samples were TCR-sequenced: 43 ophthalmopathy, some 75 hyperthyroidism and around 17 hyperthyroidism-to-ophthalmopathy patients. The independent validation cohort included 18 to 20 hyperthyroidism patients plus 17 patients who later progressed from hyperthyroidism to ophthalmopathy. T-cell repertoires of thyroid tissue and blood were compared in five or six hyperthyroidism patients. To explore V-J signatures that distinguish ophthalmopathy from hyperthyroidism, a discovery set of 100 patients was enrolled, made up of 43 with ophthalmopathy and some 60 with stable hyperthyroidism. Once sampling was done, hyperthyroidism patients were given methimazole at a starting dose of 30 mg daily, while ophthalmopathy patients were given high-dose intravenous methylprednisolone. TCR beta repertoire signatures were used to distinguish Graves' ophthalmopathy from Graves' hyperthyroidism and to predict progression to ophthalmopathy. What the research found in general, with its limitations: Ophthalmopathy was separated from stable hyperthyroidism by the 13-signature model with just under 90% sensitivity and about 81% specificity in cross-validation and with 80%/75% in the test set. Most expanded thyroid clonotypes with frequency above 0.001 were also detected in blood, suggesting blood repertoires may reflect the thyroid immune response. In validation, the model predicted ophthalmopathy progression with about 70% sensitivity and about 77% specificity; some 13 predicted patients were CT-confirmed with GO in a median of 6.5 months. Sample size was not statistically predetermined, and group allocation was not concealed from the investigators.

Looking up the germline V gene yields CDR1 MNHEY and CDR2 SVGEGT. The cysteine opens and the phenylalanine closes a CDR3 of 13 amino acids. Only the CDR3 part of the read is kept: 39 bases, read in frame from the first base. V lost 6 bases and J lost 7 bases; the stretch between them is 15 bases long. TCR beta CDR3 regions were amplified from RNA transcripts for repertoire sequencing. A first-round RT-PCR used HTBI primers with the Qiagen OneStep RT-PCR kit, followed by a second-round multiplex PCR, size selection and purification. Libraries were sequenced on an Illumina HiSeq2000 using paired-end 100 bp reads. The published analysis was carried out like this. Reads were processed with SOAPnuke, discarding reads with adapters, uncalled bases, mean Phred below 15, or no exact constant-primer or identifier match. High-quality paired reads were merged with COPE v1.2.5. Each unique nucleotide sequence was treated as a clonotype, and MiTCR v1.1 was used to align the clonotypes to the IMGT TRB V, D and J references. The analysis was limited to V-J combinations with a frequency above 0.0001, which together covered 99.2% of repertoires. For each V-J combination, a TCR clonal expansion and chaos score was defined as F50 clonal expansion divided by the chaos observed in the TCRdist matrix. Features were reduced by Welch's t-statistics and random forest to more than 10 V-J combinations, which fed a naive Bayes classifier. The similarity between thyroid and blood repertoires was quantified using the Morisita-Horn index. TCRdb reprocessed the public reads (quality trimming at Q25 with fastp, clone calling with MiXCR) and kept in-frame beta chains. Each CDR3 protein gets just one entry, which takes the most common genes and DNA from the rows behind it. What appears here as the V and J calls and clone size reflects TCRdb's work, not the paper's. This sample has about 740,000 distinct CDR3 sequences in its table, and approximately 40% of those were observed once. The ten largest clones add up to 35% to 55% of the sample.

Ophthalmopathy patients were characterized by moderately to severely active disease, a Clinical Activity Score of at least 3, a NOSPECS grade of at least 4, and a disease duration under 3 months. Patients were excluded if they had other autoimmune diseases, uncontrolled infections, pregnancy or lactation. Diagnosis was based on clinical symptoms, serum thyroxine, TRAb, thyroid ultrasound and orbital computed tomography. Using Ficoll-Paque density gradient centrifugation, PBMCs were isolated from less than 13 ml of fresh peripheral blood. Trizol reagent was used to extract the total RNA, and its quality was then checked on an Agilent 2100 Bioanalyzer.

The sequenced material came from peripheral blood. The rearranged segments are TRBV6-2 or TRBV6-3 and TRBJ1-2, with the D segment identity uncertain. This TCR was recovered from an adult man with Graves' ophthalmopathy. In nucleotides, the sequence is TGTGCCAGCAGCTGGGCCTCCTTGGGTGGCTACACCTTC. The translation is CASSWASLGGYTF.